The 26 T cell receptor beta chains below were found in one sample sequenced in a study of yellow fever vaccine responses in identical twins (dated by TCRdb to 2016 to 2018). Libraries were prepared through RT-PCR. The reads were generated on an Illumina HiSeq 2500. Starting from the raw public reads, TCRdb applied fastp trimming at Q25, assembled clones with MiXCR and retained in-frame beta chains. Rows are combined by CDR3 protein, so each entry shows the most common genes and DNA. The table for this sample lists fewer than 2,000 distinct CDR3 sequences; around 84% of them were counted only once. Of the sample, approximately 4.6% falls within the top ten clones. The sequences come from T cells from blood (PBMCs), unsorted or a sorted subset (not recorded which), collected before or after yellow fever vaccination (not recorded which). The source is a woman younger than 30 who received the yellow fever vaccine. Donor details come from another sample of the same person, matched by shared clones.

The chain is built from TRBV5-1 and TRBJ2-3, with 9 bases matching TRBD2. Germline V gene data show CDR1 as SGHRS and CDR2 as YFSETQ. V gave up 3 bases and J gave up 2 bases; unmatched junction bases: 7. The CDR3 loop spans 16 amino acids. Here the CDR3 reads CASSSYGLAPTDTQYF. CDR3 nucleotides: TGCGCCAGCAGCTCCTATGGACTAGCGCCCACAGATACGCAGTATTTT.

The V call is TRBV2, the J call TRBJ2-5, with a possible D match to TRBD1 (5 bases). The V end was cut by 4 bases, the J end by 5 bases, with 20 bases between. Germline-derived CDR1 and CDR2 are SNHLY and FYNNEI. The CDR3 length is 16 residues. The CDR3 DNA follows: TGTGCCAGCAGTGGGTCATACGGATTAAAGGGGGAGACCCAGTACTTC. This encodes CASSGSYGLKGETQYF.

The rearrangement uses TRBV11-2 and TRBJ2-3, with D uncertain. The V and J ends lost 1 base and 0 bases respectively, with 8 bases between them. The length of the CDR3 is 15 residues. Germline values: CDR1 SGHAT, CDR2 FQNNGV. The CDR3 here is CASSLVASSTDTQYF. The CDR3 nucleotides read TGTGCCAGCAGCTTAGTAGCATCTAGCACAGATACGCAGTATTTT.

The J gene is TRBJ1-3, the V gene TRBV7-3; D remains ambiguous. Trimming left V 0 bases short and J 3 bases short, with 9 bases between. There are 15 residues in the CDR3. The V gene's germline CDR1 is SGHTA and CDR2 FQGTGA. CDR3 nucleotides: TGTGCCAGCAGCTTAACGTTTGGGGTTGGAAACACCATATATTTT. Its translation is CASSLTFGVGNTIYF. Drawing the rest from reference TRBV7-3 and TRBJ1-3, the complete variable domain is GAGVSQTPSNKVTEKGKYVELRCDPISGHTALYWYRQSLGQGPEFLIYFQGTGAADDSGLPNDRFFAVRPEGSVSTLKIQRTERGDSAVYLCASSLTFGVGNTIYFGEGSWLTVV.

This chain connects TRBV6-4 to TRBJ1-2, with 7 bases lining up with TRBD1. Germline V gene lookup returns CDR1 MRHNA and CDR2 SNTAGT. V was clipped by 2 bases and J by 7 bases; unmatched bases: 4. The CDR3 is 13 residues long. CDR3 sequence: CASSDGQAAGYTF. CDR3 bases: TGTGCCAGCAGTGACGGACAGGCAGCTGGCTACACCTTC.

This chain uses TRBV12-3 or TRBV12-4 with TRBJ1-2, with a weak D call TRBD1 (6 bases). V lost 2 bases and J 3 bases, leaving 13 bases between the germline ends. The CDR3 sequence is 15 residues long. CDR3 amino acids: CASSLNGQLDYGYTF. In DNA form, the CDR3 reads TGTGCCAGCAGTTTAAACGGACAGTTGGACTATGGCTACACCTTC.

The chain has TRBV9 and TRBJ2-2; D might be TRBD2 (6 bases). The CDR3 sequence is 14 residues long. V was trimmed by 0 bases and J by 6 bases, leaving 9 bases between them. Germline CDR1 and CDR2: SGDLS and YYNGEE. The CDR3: CASSVGGRPGELFF. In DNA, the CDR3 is TGTGCCAGCAGCGTAGGGGGGAGGCCCGGGGAGCTGTTTTTT.

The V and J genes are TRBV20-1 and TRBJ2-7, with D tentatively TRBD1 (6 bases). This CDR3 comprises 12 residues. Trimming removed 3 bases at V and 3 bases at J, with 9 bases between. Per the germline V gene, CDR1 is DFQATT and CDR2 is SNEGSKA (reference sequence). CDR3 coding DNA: TGCAGTGCTAGCTTACAGGGCTACGAGCAGTACTTC. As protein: CSASLQGYEQYF.

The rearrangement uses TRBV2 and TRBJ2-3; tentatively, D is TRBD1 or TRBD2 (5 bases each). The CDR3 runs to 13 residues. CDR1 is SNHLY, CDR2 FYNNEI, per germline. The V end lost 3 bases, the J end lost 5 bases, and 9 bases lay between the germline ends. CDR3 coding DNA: TGTGCCAGCAGTGAGCCTGGGGGAGATACGCAGTATTTT. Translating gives CASSEPGGDTQYF. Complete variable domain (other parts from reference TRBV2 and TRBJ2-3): EPEVTQTPSHQVTQMGQEVILRCVPISNHLYFYWYRQILGQKVEFLVSFYNNEISEKSEIFDDQFSVERPDGSNFTLKIRSTKLEDSAMYFCASSEPGGDTQYFGPGTRLTVL.

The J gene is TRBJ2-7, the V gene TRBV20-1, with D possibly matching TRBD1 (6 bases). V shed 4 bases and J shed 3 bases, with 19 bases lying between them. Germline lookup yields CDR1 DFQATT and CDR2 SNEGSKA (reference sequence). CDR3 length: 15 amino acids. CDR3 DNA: TGCAGTGCTACCCCAATCCTCAGGGGAAACTACGAGCAGTACTTC. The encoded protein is CSATPILRGNYEQYF.

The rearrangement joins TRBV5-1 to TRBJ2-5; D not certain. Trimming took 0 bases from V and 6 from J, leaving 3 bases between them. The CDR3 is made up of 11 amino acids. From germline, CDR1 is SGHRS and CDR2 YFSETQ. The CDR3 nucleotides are TGCGCCAGCAGCTTGGGGAAGACCCAGTACTTC. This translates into CASSLGKTQYF. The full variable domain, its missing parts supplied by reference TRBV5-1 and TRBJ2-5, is KAGVTQTPRYLIKTRGQQVTLSCSPISGHRSVSWYQQTPGQGLQFLFEYFSETQRNKGNFPGRFSGRQFSNSRSEMNVSTLELGDSALYLCASSLGKTQYFGPGTRLLVL.

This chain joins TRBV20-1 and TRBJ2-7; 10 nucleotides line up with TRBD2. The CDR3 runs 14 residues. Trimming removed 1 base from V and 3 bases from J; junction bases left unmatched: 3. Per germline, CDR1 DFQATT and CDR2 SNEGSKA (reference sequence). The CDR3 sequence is CSARATSGDYEQYV. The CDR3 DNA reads TGCAGTGCTAGAGCCACTAGCGGGGACTACGAGCAGTACGTC.

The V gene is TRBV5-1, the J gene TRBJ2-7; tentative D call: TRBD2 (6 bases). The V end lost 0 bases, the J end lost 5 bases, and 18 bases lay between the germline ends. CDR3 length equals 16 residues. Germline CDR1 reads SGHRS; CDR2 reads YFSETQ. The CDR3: CASSLVSGGVRDEQYF. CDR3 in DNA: TGCGCCAGCAGCTTGGTATCTGGAGGGGTTCGCGACGAGCAGTACTTC. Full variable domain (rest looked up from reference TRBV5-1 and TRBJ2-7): KAGVTQTPRYLIKTRGQQVTLSCSPISGHRSVSWYQQTPGQGLQFLFEYFSETQRNKGNFPGRFSGRQFSNSRSEMNVSTLELGDSALYLCASSLVSGGVRDEQYFGPGTRLTVT.

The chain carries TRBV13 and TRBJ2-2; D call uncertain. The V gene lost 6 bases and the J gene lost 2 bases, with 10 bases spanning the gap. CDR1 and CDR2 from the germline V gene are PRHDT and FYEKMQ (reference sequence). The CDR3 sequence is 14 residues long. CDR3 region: CASRFHYNTGELFF. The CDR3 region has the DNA TGTGCCAGCAGGTTCCACTACAACACCGGGGAGCTGTTTTTT.

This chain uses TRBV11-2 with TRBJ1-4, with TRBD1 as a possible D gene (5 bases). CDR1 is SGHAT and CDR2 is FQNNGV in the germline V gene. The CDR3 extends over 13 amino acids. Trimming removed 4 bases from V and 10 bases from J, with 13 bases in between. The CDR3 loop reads CASSSSGDAKLFF. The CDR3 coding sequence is TGTGCCAGCAGCTCCTCGGGGGATGCAAAACTGTTTTTT.

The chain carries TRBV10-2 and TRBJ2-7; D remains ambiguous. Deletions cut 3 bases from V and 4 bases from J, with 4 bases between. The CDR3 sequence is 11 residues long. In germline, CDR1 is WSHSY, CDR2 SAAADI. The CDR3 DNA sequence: TGCGCCAGCAGTGAATTATACGAGCAGTACTTC. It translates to CASSELYEQYF.

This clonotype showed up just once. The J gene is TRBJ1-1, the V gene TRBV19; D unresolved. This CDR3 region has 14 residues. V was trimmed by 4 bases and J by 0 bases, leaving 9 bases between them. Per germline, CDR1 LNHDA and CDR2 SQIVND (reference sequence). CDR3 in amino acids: CASSTGAVNTEAFF. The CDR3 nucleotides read TGTGCCAGTAGTACGGGAGCCGTGAACACTGAAGCTTTCTTT.

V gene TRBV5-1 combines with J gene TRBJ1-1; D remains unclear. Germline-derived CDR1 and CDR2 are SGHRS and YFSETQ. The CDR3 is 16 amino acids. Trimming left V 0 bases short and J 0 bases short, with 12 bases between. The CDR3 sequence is CASSLELRIMNTEAFF. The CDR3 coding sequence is TGCGCCAGCAGCTTGGAACTCAGGATTATGAACACTGAAGCTTTCTTT.

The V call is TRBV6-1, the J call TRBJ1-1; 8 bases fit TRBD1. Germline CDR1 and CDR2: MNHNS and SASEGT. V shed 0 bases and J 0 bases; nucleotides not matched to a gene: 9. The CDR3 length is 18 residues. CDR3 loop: CASSEADRASLMNTEAFF. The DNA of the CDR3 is TGTGCCAGCAGTGAAGCGGACAGGGCGAGTCTTATGAACACTGAAGCTTTCTTT.

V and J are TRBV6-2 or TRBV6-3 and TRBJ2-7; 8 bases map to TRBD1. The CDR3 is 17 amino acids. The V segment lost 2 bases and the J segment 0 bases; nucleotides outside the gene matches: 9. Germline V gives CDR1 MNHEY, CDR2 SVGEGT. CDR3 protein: CASSYHGHRGTSYEQYF. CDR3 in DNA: TGTGCCAGCAGTTACCACGGCCACAGGGGGACCTCCTACGAGCAGTACTTC.

As DNA, the CDR3 is TGTGCCAGCAGTGACTCAGCGGGGGGGGGTTACAATGAGCAGTTCTTC. Translation gives CASSDSAGGGYNEQFF. The rearrangement joins TRBV6-4 to TRBJ2-1, with 10 bases identical to TRBD2. From germline, CDR1 is MRHNA and CDR2 SNTAGT. This CDR3 has 16 amino acids. V trimming: 0 bases; J trimming: 4 bases; junction bases outside the gene matches: 3.

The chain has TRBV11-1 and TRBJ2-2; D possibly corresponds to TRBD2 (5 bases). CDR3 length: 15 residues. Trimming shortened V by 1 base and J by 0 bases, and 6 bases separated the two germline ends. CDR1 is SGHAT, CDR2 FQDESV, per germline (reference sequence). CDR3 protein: CASSLGTSNTGELFF. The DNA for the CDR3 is TGTGCCAGCAGCTTAGGGACTTCGAACACCGGGGAGCTGTTTTTT.

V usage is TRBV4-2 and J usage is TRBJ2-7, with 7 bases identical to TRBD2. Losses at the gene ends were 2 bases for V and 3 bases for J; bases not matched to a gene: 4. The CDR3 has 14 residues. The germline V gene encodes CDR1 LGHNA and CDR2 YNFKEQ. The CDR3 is CASSQSSGLYEQYF. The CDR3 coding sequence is TGTGCCAGCAGCCAATCTAGCGGACTCTACGAGCAGTACTTC.

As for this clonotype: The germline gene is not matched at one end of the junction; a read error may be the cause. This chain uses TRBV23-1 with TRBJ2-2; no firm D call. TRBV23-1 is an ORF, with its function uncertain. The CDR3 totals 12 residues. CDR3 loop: CASSQSTGELFF. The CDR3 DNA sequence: TGCGCCAGCAGCCAATCGACAGGGGAGCTGTTTTTT.

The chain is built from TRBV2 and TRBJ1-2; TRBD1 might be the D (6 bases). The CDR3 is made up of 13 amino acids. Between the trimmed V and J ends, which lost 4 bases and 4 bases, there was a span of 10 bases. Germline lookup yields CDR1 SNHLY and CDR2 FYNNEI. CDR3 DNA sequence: TGTGCCAGCAGTGGACAGGAGGGCTATGGCTACACCTTC. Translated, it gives CASSGQEGYGYTF.

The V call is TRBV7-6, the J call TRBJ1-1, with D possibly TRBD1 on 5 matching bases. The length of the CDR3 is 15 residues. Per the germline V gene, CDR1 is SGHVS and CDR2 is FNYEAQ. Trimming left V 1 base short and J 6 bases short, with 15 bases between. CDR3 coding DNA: TGTGCCAGCAGCTTAGGGGTACAGGATGGGCCTGAAGCTTTCTTT. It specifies CASSLGVQDGPEAFF.